These 30 T cell receptor beta chains originate from one sample sequenced in a study of patients and donors after allogeneic stem cell transplantation. TCRdb processed the RT-PCR reads anew with MiXCR; each CDR3 protein has one entry. This sample has a few hundred thousand distinct CDR3 sequences, with 35% to 45% found just once. The specimen sequenced was blood, either unsorted or a sorted T cell fraction (not recorded which). The source is a human donor who was either an allogeneic HSCT recipient or a stem cell or donor lymphocyte infusion donor (not recorded which). It is not recorded whose cells these are; they may come from a transplant donor.

This clonotype has just a few counts. The chain is built from TRBV20-1 and TRBJ2-3; weak D call: TRBD2 (6 bases). Germline loops: CDR1 DFQATT, CDR2 SNEGSKA (reference sequence). This CDR3 is built from 12 residues. V gave up 5 bases and J gave up 2 bases, with 8 bases separating them. The CDR3 here is CSAGGSTDTQYF. The CDR3 nucleotides read TGCAGTGCTGGGGGGTCCACAGATACGCAGTATTTT.

This chain uses TRBV3-1 with TRBJ1-1, with D unresolved. Per the germline V gene, CDR1 is LGHDT and CDR2 is YNNKEL (reference sequence). The length of the CDR3 is 13 residues. Trimming cost V 2 bases and J 1 base, with 5 bases left between them. This CDR3 reads CASSQFRNTEAFF. For the CDR3, the DNA is TGTGCCAGCAGCCAATTTCGGAACACTGAAGCTTTCTTT.

CDR3 sequence: CASSQRTDYNEQFF. In DNA form, the CDR3 reads TGTGCCAGCAGCCAACGCACAGATTACAATGAGCAGTTCTTC. The rearrangement joins TRBV3-1 to TRBJ2-1; D gene uncertain. Germline V gene lookup returns CDR1 LGHDT and CDR2 YNNKEL (reference sequence). Trimming took off 2 bases at V and 4 bases at J, with 9 bases between the two ends. The CDR3 consists of 14 residues.

The chain employs TRBV29-1 and TRBJ1-5; weak D call: TRBD1 (6 bases). The CDR3 consists of 15 residues. Germline lookup yields CDR1 SQVTM and CDR2 ANQGSEA. The V end was cut by 6 bases, the J end by 8 bases, with 23 bases between. The CDR3 protein is CSVTVLHSGVEPQHF. The CDR3 nucleotides read TGCAGCGTCACCGTGCTCCATTCAGGGGTCGAGCCCCAGCATTTT.

In its sample, this clonotype was seen a few times. The V call is TRBV27, the J call TRBJ2-7; 7 bases match TRBD1. The CDR3 runs to 13 residues. V trimming: 3 bases; J trimming: 6 bases; junction bases outside the gene matches: 5. Germline V CDR1 and CDR2: MNHEY, SMNVEV (reference sequence). CDR3 DNA sequence: TGTGCCAGCAGTTTCTCCAGGACAGGCGAGCAGTACTTC. Its protein is CASSFSRTGEQYF.

Concerning this clonotype: A much larger clonotype is one base distant, so this may be a read error. V gene TRBV12-3 or TRBV12-4 combines with J gene TRBJ1-2; maybe TRBD1 (5 bases). With 3 bases removed from V and 7 bases from J, the gap between germline ends came to 12 bases. The CDR3 is 13 amino acids. The CDR3 protein is CASSFGAHCGYTF. The CDR3 region has the DNA TGTGCCAGCAGTTTCGGGGCCCACTGTGGCTACACCTTC.

This clonotype has more than one count but fewer than ten. The CDR3 nucleotides read TGTGCCACCAGCAGGGAGGGTGCCCCCTACGAGCAGTACTTC. The encoded protein is CATSREGAPYEQYF. This sequence joins TRBV15 and TRBJ2-7, with D maybe TRBD2 (6 bases). Deletions cut 3 bases from V and 2 bases from J, with 11 bases between. This CDR3 contains 14 residues. Germline V CDR1 and CDR2: LNHNV, YYDKDF (reference sequence).

The chain uses TRBV18 and TRBJ1-1, with 7 bases identical to TRBD1. CDR3 length: 16 residues. V trimming: 1 base; J trimming: 1 base; junction bases outside the gene matches: 6. Germline V gene data show CDR1 as KGHSH and CDR2 as LQKENI. CDR3 amino acids: CASSPRGRTGNTEAFF. The CDR3 DNA sequence: TGTGCCAGCTCACCACGGGGACGGACAGGGAACACTGAAGCTTTCTTT.

This sequence joins TRBV4-1 and TRBJ2-5; possibly TRBD2 for D (6 bases). V was clipped by 4 bases and J by 5 bases, with 17 bases between them. There are 15 residues in the CDR3. Germline V lookup: CDR1 MGHRA, CDR2 YSYEKL. CDR3 bases: TGCGCCAGCAGCCTAAGGGAAGGAGGGGTCGAGACCCAGTACTTC. It codes for CASSLREGGVETQYF.

This clonotype has a handful of counts. The chain links TRBV12-3 or TRBV12-4 to TRBJ2-3, with no clear D. The CDR3 length is 13 residues. The ends were cut back, 1 base at V and 9 bases at J, with 11 bases in the middle. The CDR3 loop reads CASSLGSPSTQYF. The CDR3 coding sequence is TGTGCCAGCAGTTTAGGCTCCCCCTCGACGCAGTATTTT.

This sequence joins TRBV24-1 and TRBJ2-3, with 8 positions matching TRBD2. This CDR3 contains 15 residues. V gave up 4 bases and J gave up 2 bases; unmatched junction bases: 4. Germline lookup yields CDR1 KGHDR and CDR2 SFDVKD. CDR3 sequence (DNA): TGTGCCACCAGTGAGAAGCGGGGGACCACAGATACGCAGTATTTT. Residues: CATSEKRGTTDTQYF.

The V call is TRBV7-2, the J call TRBJ1-2; no firm D call. CDR1 is SGHTA and CDR2 is FQGNSA in the germline V gene. Trimming took off 3 bases at V and 6 bases at J, with 8 bases between the two ends. This CDR3 has 12 residues. CDR3 region: CASSFGVNGYTF. For the CDR3, the DNA is TGTGCCAGCAGCTTCGGGGTTAATGGCTACACCTTC. Filled out from reference TRBV7-2 and TRBJ1-2, the complete variable domain reads GAGVSQSPSNKVTEKGKDVELRCDPISGHTALYWYRQSLGQGLEFLIYFQGNSAPDKSGLPSDRFSAERTGGSVSTLTIQRTQQEDSAVYLCASSFGVNGYTFGSGTRLTVV.

J is TRBJ1-2 and V is TRBV29-1, with TRBD1 matching over 8 bases. The CDR3 is made up of 17 amino acids. Germline trimming cut 4 bases from V and 0 bases from J; bases unmatched to any gene: 13. Germline CDR1 and CDR2: SQVTM and ANQGSEA. The CDR3 reads CSVADLGTGSPNYGYTF. CDR3 nucleotide sequence: TGCAGCGTTGCGGACCTCGGGACAGGCTCCCCTAACTATGGCTACACCTTC.

The chain carries TRBV6-6 and TRBJ1-1; TRBD1 agrees at 9 bases. This CDR3 has 17 amino acids. V was clipped by 2 bases and J by 0 bases; unmatched bases: 7. CDR1 is MNHNY and CDR2 is SVGAGI in the germline V gene (reference sequence). The DNA for the CDR3 is TGTGCCAGCAGTTACCCCTGGACAGGGGTCTTGAACACTGAAGCTTTCTTT. This sequence encodes CASSYPWTGVLNTEAFF.

The rearrangement joins TRBV20-1 to TRBJ1-5; D ambiguous. Looked up from germline, CDR1 is DFQATT and CDR2 is SNEGSKA (reference sequence). The CDR3 has 12 amino acids. V dropped 3 bases and J dropped 3 bases, with 6 bases sitting between them. CDR3: CSASSPNQPQHF. DNA for the CDR3: TGCAGTGCTAGTAGCCCCAATCAGCCCCAGCATTTT.

This clonotype has a handful of counts. The chain combines TRBV3-1 with TRBJ1-2, with 7 bases identical to TRBD1. This CDR3 comprises 15 residues. CDR1 and CDR2 from the germline V gene are LGHDT and YNNKEL (reference sequence). J was trimmed by 4 bases and V by 7 bases; bases with no gene match: 12. Here the CDR3 reads CASTSTGEVFYGYTF. CDR3 nucleotide sequence: TGTGCCAGCACCAGCACAGGGGAAGTATTCTATGGCTACACCTTC. Drawing the rest from reference TRBV3-1 and TRBJ1-2, the complete variable domain is DTAVSQTPKYLVTQMGNDKSIKCEQNLGHDTMYWYKQDSKKFLKIMFSYNNKELIINETVPNRFSPKSPDKAHLNLHINSLELGDSAVYFCASTSTGEVFYGYTFGSGTRLTVV.

The chain joins TRBV12-3 or TRBV12-4 to TRBJ2-3; D unresolved. The CDR3 is 13 residues long. V was shortened by 6 bases and J by 5 bases, with 12 bases between the two germline ends. CDR3 sequence reads: CASRPPQLDTQYF. The DNA for the CDR3 is TGTGCCAGCAGACCCCCCCAACTAGATACGCAGTATTTT.

V gene TRBV12-3 or TRBV12-4 combines with J gene TRBJ1-6; D remains unclear. Trimming pared 3 bases from V and 7 bases from J, leaving 4 bases between. This CDR3 has 12 residues. CDR3 nucleotide sequence: TGTGCCAGCAGTTTCCAAAATTCACCCCTCCACTTT. Its translation: CASSFQNSPLHF.

This clonotype showed up just once. DNA of the CDR3: TGCAGCGAGGAACAAGGGGGTGAGCAGTTCTTC. This translates into CSEEQGGEQFF. V gene TRBV29-1 combines with J gene TRBJ2-1, with TRBD1 as a possible D gene (6 bases). Germline values: CDR1 SQVTM, CDR2 ANQGSEA. Trimming took off 7 bases at V and 9 bases at J, with 13 bases between the two ends. The CDR3 consists of 11 residues.

The J gene is TRBJ2-3, the V gene TRBV20-1; D perhaps matches TRBD2 (7 bases). Per the germline V gene, CDR1 is DFQATT and CDR2 is SNEGSKA (reference sequence). The CDR3 totals 16 residues. Trimming shortened V by 7 bases and J by 2 bases, and 22 bases separated the two germline ends. The chain's CDR3 is CSGEGGPFRNTDTQYF. In DNA form, the CDR3 reads TGCAGTGGGGAGGGGGGGCCGTTTCGTAACACAGATACGCAGTATTTT.

As DNA, the CDR3 is TGTGCCAGCAGCCAAGAACCAGTTCCGCAGTATTTT. This sequence encodes CASSQEPVPQYF. V is TRBV3-1 and J is TRBJ2-3; unclear D gene. This CDR3 comprises 12 residues. The V end was cut by 0 bases, the J end by 10 bases, with 8 bases between. The V gene's germline CDR1 is LGHDT and CDR2 YNNKEL (reference sequence).

The V call is TRBV20-1, the J call TRBJ2-3, with 9 nucleotides matching TRBD1. The CDR3 is 14 residues long. V lost 2 bases and J lost 3; bases outside the gene matches: 3. Germline CDR1 DFQATT, CDR2 SNEGSKA (reference sequence). CDR3: CSARRDRVTDTQYF. The DNA of the CDR3 is TGCAGTGCTAGAAGGGACAGGGTGACAGATACGCAGTATTTT.

For this clonotype: The conserved closing phenylalanine or tryptophan is absent in this CDR3, likely reflecting a read error. The J gene is TRBJ1-1, the V gene TRBV12-3 or TRBV12-4; D remains unclear. The CDR3 has 12 residues. V was cut by 3 bases and J by 5 bases, with 7 bases left in between. For the CDR3, the DNA is TGTGCCAGCAGTTTCTACGGGACTGAAGCTTTCCTT. As protein: CASSFYGTEAFL.

The chain combines TRBV12-3 or TRBV12-4 with TRBJ2-2, with unresolved D. V lost 3 bases, J lost 2 bases, and 7 bases lay in between. This CDR3 has 14 residues. CDR3 in amino acids: CASSFSVNTGELFF. CDR3 sequence (DNA): TGTGCCAGCAGTTTTTCCGTAAACACCGGGGAGCTGTTTTTT.

V gene TRBV5-1 combines with J gene TRBJ1-2; D remains ambiguous. This CDR3 comprises 14 residues. Germline assignment: CDR1 SGHRS and CDR2 YFSETQ. The V end lost 2 bases, the J end lost 6 bases, and 14 bases lay between the germline ends. The CDR3 region is CASSFGSRLDGYTF. DNA of the CDR3: TGCGCCAGCAGCTTTGGGAGCCGCTTGGATGGCTACACCTTC. Full variable domain (rest looked up from reference TRBV5-1 and TRBJ1-2): KAGVTQTPRYLIKTRGQQVTLSCSPISGHRSVSWYQQTPGQGLQFLFEYFSETQRNKGNFPGRFSGRQFSNSRSEMNVSTLELGDSALYLCASSFGSRLDGYTFGSGTRLTVV.

This chain uses TRBV6-6 with TRBJ1-5; 11 nucleotides line up with TRBD1. The CDR3 is 19 residues long. Germline V gene lookup returns CDR1 MNHNY and CDR2 SVGAGI (reference sequence). V was pared by 1 base and J by 2 bases, with 10 bases of the junction left unmatched. This CDR3 reads CASSYYGTGGPTGNQPQHF. DNA of the CDR3: TGTGCCAGCAGTTACTATGGGACAGGGGGTCCAACGGGCAATCAGCCCCAGCATTTT.

This clonotype has just a few counts. The chain joins TRBV21-1 to TRBJ1-5; TRBD1 is taken as the D call from the table, unchecked against the DNA. TRBV21-1 is marked as a pseudogene. The CDR3 consists of 17 residues. The CDR3 protein is CASSRLSGGKSNQPQHF. CDR3 sequence (DNA): TGTGCCAGCAGCCGATTATCAGGGGGGAAGAGCAATCAGCCCCAGCATTTT.

This clonotype showed up many times. The chain recombines TRBV6-6 with TRBJ1-2; tentatively, D is TRBD1 (6 bases). Trimming pared 2 bases from V and 10 bases from J, leaving 14 bases between. CDR1 is MNHNY and CDR2 is SVGAGI in the germline V gene (reference sequence). CDR3 length: 13 residues. CDR3 coding DNA: TGTGCCAGCAGTTACAGTGGTAGGGACACCTACACCTTC. Translating gives CASSYSGRDTYTF.

The chain couples TRBV29-1 to TRBJ1-2, with D uncertain. The V end lost 6 bases, the J end lost 8 bases, and 22 bases lay between the germline ends. The CDR3 is 14 residues long. The germline V gene encodes CDR1 SQVTM and CDR2 ANQGSEA. The CDR3 region has the DNA TGCAGCGTAACCACGGATCCGGCGGGGTCCGGCTACACCTTC. It codes for CSVTTDPAGSGYTF.

The chain couples TRBV6-2 or TRBV6-3 to TRBJ1-2; D ambiguous. V lost 10 bases and J lost 8, with 14 bases in between. CDR3 size: 11 residues. Germline assignment: CDR1 MNHEY and CDR2 SVGEGT. The CDR3 spells CATRGMGGYTF. The DNA of the CDR3 is TGTGCCACCCGAGGGATGGGCGGCTACACCTTC.